This T cell receptor (beta chain) was captured by sequencing in a study of cytomegalovirus exposure and HLA in healthy donors. The length of the CDR3 is 16 residues. V lost 3 bases and J 0 bases, leaving 12 bases between the germline ends. The germline gives CDR1 MGHDK, CDR2 SYGVNS. Use of 60 Vbeta and 13 Jbeta primers characterized the PCR. Clones were read by immunoSEQ multiplex PCR, and TCRdb kept only the in-frame ones, dropping some. Of some 150,000 clones listed, approximately 80% are singletons. The clonotype originates from a woman between 50 and 59 years old in good health and CMV-seropositive. This sequence joins TRBV25-1 and TRBJ1-3, with a possible D match to TRBD1 (6 bases). The sample comprised PBMCs. CDR3 protein: CASSDPDSSSGNTIYF. CDR3 in DNA: TGTGCCAGCAGTGACCCGGACAGTAGCTCTGGAAACACCATATATTTT.